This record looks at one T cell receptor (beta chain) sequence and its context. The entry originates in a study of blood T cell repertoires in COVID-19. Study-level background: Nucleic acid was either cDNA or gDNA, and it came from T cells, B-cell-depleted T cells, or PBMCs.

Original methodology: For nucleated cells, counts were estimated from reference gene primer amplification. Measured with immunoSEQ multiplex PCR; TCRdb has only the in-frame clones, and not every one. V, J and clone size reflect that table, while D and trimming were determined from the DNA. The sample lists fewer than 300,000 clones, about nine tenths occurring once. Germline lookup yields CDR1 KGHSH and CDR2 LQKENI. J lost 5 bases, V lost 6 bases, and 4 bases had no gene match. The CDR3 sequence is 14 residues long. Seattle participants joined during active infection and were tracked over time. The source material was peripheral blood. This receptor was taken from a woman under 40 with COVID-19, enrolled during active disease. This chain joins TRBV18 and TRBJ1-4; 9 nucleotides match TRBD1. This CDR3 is CASSAGQGNEKLFF. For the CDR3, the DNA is TGTGCCAGCTCCGCCGGACAGGGGAATGAAAAACTGTTTTTT.